The sequence of this T cell receptor beta chain was determined in a study of blood T cell repertoires in COVID-19. Deletions cut 3 bases from V and 6 bases from J, with 15 bases between. The V gene's germline CDR1 is GTSNPN and CDR2 SVGIG (reference sequence). The CDR3 length is 15 residues. Using immunoSEQ multiplex PCR, the repertoire was profiled, and TCRdb retains in-frame clones only, with some absent. The repertoire includes just over 150,000 clones, 85% of them detected once, and approximately 3% sits in the top ten. The material sequenced was peripheral blood. This clonotype originated in a human donor with acute or convalescent COVID-19. The donor label of this sample is uncertain. The rearrangement uses TRBV30 and TRBJ1-6; the D gene is possibly TRBD1 (5 bases). CDR3 bases: TGTGCCTGGAGAGGACGGATCCAGGGTAATTCACCCCTCCACTTT. The encoded protein is CAWRGRIQGNSPLHF. The complete variable domain, with remaining parts taken from reference TRBV30 and TRBJ1-6, reads SQTIHQWPATLVQPVGSPLSLECTVEGTSNPNLYWYRQAAGRGLQLLFYSVGIGQISSEVPQNLSASRPQDRQFILSSKKLLLSDSGFYLCAWRGRIQGNSPLHFGNGTRLTVT.